The next 22 T cell receptor beta chains were all read from a single sample in a study of blood T cells in healthy people across ages. PCR was performed a second time for 7 to 11 cycles using a sample-barcoded 5' primer and a J-beta primer mix. Using its own MiXCR run on the 5' RACE reads, TCRdb lists one record per CDR3 protein. The data contain 850,000 to 1,300,000 distinct CDR3 sequences, around 43% of them seen just once; the ten biggest clones take up 15% to 20%. Sequencing was done on a sample of blood. The receptors come from a woman aged 55 to 70 in good health.

Remarks on this clonotype: Compared with germline, one end of the junction differs, possibly owing to a read error. This rearrangement joins TRBV6-1 to TRBJ2-5, with D tentatively TRBD2 (6 bases). Germline CDR1 MNHNS, CDR2 SASEGT. The CDR3 runs 16 residues. The CDR3 bases are TGTGCCAGCAATGAACCGTGGGGAGGCCTTGGCGAGACCCAGTACTTC. Its translation: CASNEPWGGLGETQYF.

This clonotype was recorded a few times. The V and J genes are TRBV29-1 and TRBJ2-5; 9 bases map to TRBD1. Germline lookup yields CDR1 SQVTM and CDR2 ANQGSEA. The CDR3 covers 13 residues. V lost 4 bases and J lost 5; bases outside the gene matches: 5. The CDR3 coding sequence is TGCAGCGTTGTATACAGGGGGCTGGAGACCCAGTACTTC. Its translation is CSVVYRGLETQYF. The whole variable domain, filled in from reference TRBV29-1 and TRBJ2-5, reads SAVISQKPSRDICQRGTSLTIQCQVDSQVTMMFWYRQQPGQSLTLIATANQGSEATYESGFVIDKFPISRPNLTFSTLTVSNMSPEDSSIYLCSVVYRGLETQYFGPGTRLLVL.

The rearrangement joins TRBV10-3 to TRBJ2-5; D may be TRBD1 (5 bases). Germline assignment: CDR1 ENHRY and CDR2 SYGVKD. This CDR3 is built from 13 residues. V was pared by 7 bases and J by 3 bases, with 12 bases between. CDR3 protein: CAITPAREETQYF. The CDR3 DNA reads as TGTGCCATCACCCCGGCCAGGGAAGAGACCCAGTACTTC.

This clonotype was counted between two and nine times. The J gene is TRBJ1-5, the V gene TRBV29-1; D unclear. The CDR3 length is 13 residues. V lost 4 bases and J lost 7, with 14 bases in between. The V gene's germline CDR1 is SQVTM and CDR2 ANQGSEA. CDR3: CSVGRGSGQPQHF. The CDR3 nucleotides are TGCAGCGTTGGACGGGGTTCTGGACAGCCCCAGCATTTT.

This clonotype was counted only a few times. A junction end diverges from the germline sequence, so it may reflect a read error. V usage is TRBV7-9 and J usage is TRBJ2-7; 8 bases map to TRBD2. This CDR3 is built from 14 residues. CDR1 and CDR2 from the germline V gene are SEHNR and FQNEAQ (reference sequence). The CDR3 DNA follows: TGTGCCAGCAACTTAGCGGGAAGTCCCTACGAGCAGTACTTC. Protein: CASNLAGSPYEQYF.

This clonotype has just a few counts. V usage is TRBV20-1 and J usage is TRBJ2-7; TRBD1 aligns across 9 bases. The CDR3 is made up of 16 amino acids. Germline trimming cut 0 bases from V and 3 bases from J; bases unmatched to any gene: 9. Germline V gene data show CDR1 as DFQATT and CDR2 as SNEGSKA (reference sequence). The CDR3 DNA follows: TGCAGTGCTAGAGACCCCGGGACAGGGATATACTACGAGCAGTACTTC. Its translation: CSARDPGTGIYYEQYF.

The V gene is TRBV28, the J gene TRBJ1-5; D is perhaps TRBD1 (6 bases). The V gene lost 7 bases and the J gene lost 3 bases, with 19 bases spanning the gap. The CDR3 is 16 amino acids. CDR1 is MDHEN and CDR2 is SYDVKM in the germline V gene. The CDR3 region is CASILRGTHFNQPQHF. The CDR3 DNA reads as TGTGCCAGCATCCTGCGGGGGACACATTTCAATCAGCCCCAGCATTTT. The full variable domain, in which reference TRBV28 and TRBJ1-5 provide the parts outside the CDR3, is DVKVTQSSRYLVKRTGEKVFLECVQDMDHENMFWYRQDPGLGLRLIYFSYDVKMKEKGDIPEGYSVSREKKERFSLILESASTNQTSMYLCASILRGTHFNQPQHFGDGTRLSIL.

J is TRBJ2-1 and V is TRBV27; 7 bases line up with TRBD1. Losses at the gene ends were 9 bases for V and 4 bases for J; bases not matched to a gene: 9. Germline assignment: CDR1 MNHEY and CDR2 SMNVEV (reference sequence). This CDR3 spans 14 amino acids. The CDR3 loop is CASHLQGSYNEQFF. Written as DNA, the CDR3 is TGTGCCAGTCACTTACAGGGGAGTTACAATGAGCAGTTCTTC.

J is TRBJ1-4 and V is TRBV2; a weak D match, TRBD1 (6 bases). The CDR3 covers 16 residues. The V and J ends lost 5 bases and 3 bases respectively, with 16 bases between them. From germline, CDR1 is SNHLY and CDR2 FYNNEI. CDR3 sequence reads: CASSFDGEGANEKLFF. As DNA, the CDR3 is TGTGCCAGCAGTTTCGACGGTGAGGGGGCTAATGAAAAACTGTTTTTT.

The sample holds a few counts of this clonotype. J is TRBJ2-1 and V is TRBV20-1, with TRBD2 matching over 10 bases. The closer fit of TRBJ2-7 to the DNA end suggests the J call may be wrong. Germline CDR1 reads DFQATT; CDR2 reads SNEGSKA (reference sequence). CDR3 size: 17 residues. The CDR3 DNA sequence: TGCAGTGCTAGAGCTCTAGCGGGAGAGAACTCCTACAATGAGCAGTACTTC. Encoded protein: CSARALAGENSYNEQYF.

V gene TRBV14 combines with J gene TRBJ2-1, with 14 bases aligning to TRBD2. The CDR3 sequence is 17 residues long. V was pared by 0 bases and J by 6 bases, with 4 bases of the junction left unmatched. Germline-derived CDR1 and CDR2 are SGHDN and FVKESK. CDR3 loop: CASSQESGLAGGNEQFF. The CDR3 bases are TGTGCCAGCAGCCAAGAATCTGGACTAGCGGGAGGCAATGAGCAGTTCTTC. The full variable domain, its missing parts supplied by reference TRBV14 and TRBJ2-1, is EAGVTQFPSHSVIEKGQTVTLRCDPISGHDNLYWYRRVMGKEIKFLLHFVKESKQDESGMPNNRFLAERTGGTYSTLKVQPAELEDSGVYFCASSQESGLAGGNEQFFGPGTRLTVL.

The chain couples TRBV7-9 to TRBJ2-1; 12 positions agree with TRBD2. V lost 5 bases to trimming and J lost 3 bases; unmatched junction nucleotides: 14. The CDR3 consists of 19 residues. CDR1 and CDR2 (germline): SEHNR, FQNEAQ (reference sequence). CDR3 protein: CASSLSGLAGGPRYNEQFF. In nucleotides, the CDR3 is TGTGCCAGCAGCCTCTCTGGCCTAGCGGGAGGGCCGCGCTACAATGAGCAGTTCTTC.

This sequence joins TRBV9 and TRBJ2-1; D is possibly TRBD1 (6 bases). V shed 0 bases and J shed 6 bases, with 10 bases lying between them. This CDR3 region has 14 residues. The germline gives CDR1 SGDLS, CDR2 YYNGEE. In DNA form, the CDR3 reads TGTGCCAGCAGCGTAGCAGGACAGCCCAATGAGCAGTTCTTC. Protein product: CASSVAGQPNEQFF.

The gene calls are TRBV5-1 and TRBJ2-7; D tentatively reads TRBD1 or TRBD2 (5 bases each). Germline lookup yields CDR1 SGHRS and CDR2 YFSETQ. This CDR3 is built from 16 residues. V lost 0 bases to trimming and J lost 3 bases, with 16 bases between them. The CDR3, as DNA: TGCGCCAGCAGCTTGGGGGGGAGCCACCCCTACTACGAGCAGTACTTC. Translation: CASSLGGSHPYYEQYF.

The genes are TRBV7-9 and TRBJ2-7, with 7 positions matching TRBD1. V gave up 3 bases and J gave up 5 bases; unmatched junction bases: 1. The CDR3 consists of 12 residues. Germline assignment: CDR1 SEHNR and CDR2 FQNEAQ (reference sequence). The CDR3 sequence: CASSFDRDEQYF. The CDR3 DNA follows: TGTGCCAGCAGCTTCGACAGGGACGAGCAGTACTTC.

The chain is built from TRBV27 and TRBJ2-7; 10 bases align to TRBD1. The germline gives CDR1 MNHEY, CDR2 SMNVEV (reference sequence). Unmatched junction bases numbered 12, after V lost 5 bases and J lost 5 bases. This CDR3 is built from 16 residues. CDR3 sequence: CASSPGQGSPGDEQYF. CDR3 sequence (DNA): TGTGCCAGCAGTCCGGGACAGGGGTCCCCGGGAGACGAGCAGTACTTC.

This clonotype was counted a single time. Sequence at one end of the junction differs from germline and may be a read error. The chain joins TRBV9 to TRBJ2-1; D may be TRBD2 (6 bases). Per germline, CDR1 SGDLS and CDR2 YYNGEE. The CDR3 runs 15 residues. Here the CDR3 reads CASSVASGVNNEQFF. The CDR3 coding sequence is TGTGCCAGTAGCGTAGCGTCGGGGGTAAACAATGAGCAGTTCTTC.

This clonotype was seen only a few times. The gene calls are TRBV4-2 and TRBJ2-5, with 7 bases identical to TRBD2. The CDR3 contains 18 residues. The V segment lost 1 base and the J segment 0 bases; nucleotides outside the gene matches: 11. From germline, CDR1 is LGHNA and CDR2 YNFKEQ. This CDR3 is CASSQAPPREGYQETQYF. The CDR3 DNA reads as TGTGCCAGCAGCCAAGCGCCCCCCAGGGAGGGGTACCAAGAGACCCAGTACTTC.

This clonotype was counted only a few times. V usage is TRBV12-3 or TRBV12-4 and J usage is TRBJ2-7; D tentatively reads TRBD1 or TRBD2 (5 bases each). The V gene lost 3 bases and the J gene lost 5 bases, with 11 bases spanning the gap. This CDR3 spans 13 amino acids. The CDR3, as DNA: TGTGCCAGCAGTTTCAGAGGGACCGACGAGCAGTACTTC. This sequence encodes CASSFRGTDEQYF.

This chain connects TRBV20-1 to TRBJ1-2; the D gene is possibly TRBD1 (5 bases). Trimming pared 2 bases from V and 0 bases from J, leaving 19 bases between. CDR3 length: 17 residues. Germline V gene data show CDR1 as DFQATT and CDR2 as SNEGSKA (reference sequence). CDR3 in amino acids: CSARSLGGESPNYGYTF. CDR3 nucleotides: TGCAGTGCTAGATCCCTAGGAGGGGAGTCCCCTAACTATGGCTACACCTTC.

This clonotype was detected a few times. The V call is TRBV5-1, the J call TRBJ2-1, with D tentatively TRBD2 (6 bases). The V gene lost 5 bases and the J gene lost 8 bases, with 8 bases spanning the gap. The V gene's germline CDR1 is SGHRS and CDR2 YFSETQ. The CDR3 covers 11 residues. The CDR3 nucleotides are TGCGCCAGCAGTTGGGGGGATGAGCAGTTCTTC. It codes for CASSWGDEQFF.

This clonotype was seen only once. The chain links TRBV28 to TRBJ2-5; a weak D match, TRBD2 (6 bases). V dropped 5 bases and J dropped 11 bases, with 15 bases sitting between them. Germline lookup yields CDR1 MDHEN and CDR2 SYDVKM. This CDR3 contains 12 residues. This CDR3 reads CASSPPGLVQYF. The CDR3 DNA follows: TGTGCCAGCAGTCCACCGGGACTGGTTCAGTACTTC.